Below are 27 T cell receptor beta chains sequenced from a single sample in a study of shared clonotypes between healthy human individuals. Some clones are missing from TCRdb's copy, which holds only in-frame ones; the method was immunoSEQ multiplex PCR. The table records around 600,000 clones, about 96% of them present only once. Sequenced input: naive CD4+ T cells sorted from blood. Subset defined: CD45RA+ positively selected. These receptors all stem from a woman aged 30 to 39 in good health.

V gene TRBV6-1 combines with J gene TRBJ2-3, with 8 bases that match TRBD2. Germline lookup yields CDR1 MNHNS and CDR2 SASEGT. The CDR3 sequence is 17 residues long. Trimming removed 4 bases from V and 2 bases from J; junction bases left unmatched: 11. The CDR3 bases are TGTGCCAGCAGTGTGTCGGTTCTAGCGGGTTTCACAGATACGCAGTATTTT. Translation: CASSVSVLAGFTDTQYF.

V and J are TRBV7-9 and TRBJ2-7; 11 bases are a match to TRBD2. J gave up 4 bases and V 5 bases, and 7 bases lay outside the gene matches. The CDR3 length is 15 residues. From germline, CDR1 is SEHNR and CDR2 FQNEAQ (reference sequence). In DNA, the CDR3 is TGTGCCAGCAGCCTGAAGGGGACTAGCGGTTACGAGCAGTACTTC. Translation: CASSLKGTSGYEQYF.

V is TRBV29-1 and J is TRBJ2-7, with 14 nucleotides matching TRBD2. V lost 3 bases, J lost 7 bases, and 2 bases stayed unmatched. Germline CDR1 SQVTM, CDR2 ANQGSEA. The CDR3 extends over 13 amino acids. CDR3 DNA sequence: TGCAGCGTTGAGAGACTAGCGGGAGGGGAGCAGTACTTC. Residues: CSVERLAGGEQYF.

The V call is TRBV11-2, the J call TRBJ1-5, with no clear D. CDR3 length: 12 residues. Germline CDR1 is SGHAT and CDR2 is FQNNGV. V shed 0 bases and J shed 6 bases, with 3 bases lying between them. This CDR3 is CASSLEGQPQHF. The DNA for the CDR3 is TGTGCCAGCAGCTTAGAAGGTCAGCCCCAGCATTTT.

The chain uses TRBV4-1 and TRBJ1-5; 9 nucleotides match TRBD1. The J segment lost 6 bases and the V segment lost 4 bases, leaving 10 bases of the junction unmatched. Germline CDR1 and CDR2: MGHRA and YSYEKL. The CDR3 has 16 amino acids. CDR3 nucleotide sequence: TGCGCCAGCAGCCGCCCCGGACAGGGGACGGGTCAGCCCCAGCATTTT. Translated: CASSRPGQGTGQPQHF.

About this clone: The same CDR3 arises from other DNA sequences in this sample as well. This chain uses TRBV10-3 with TRBJ2-7, with 7 nucleotides matching TRBD1. Germline CDR1 and CDR2: ENHRY and SYGVKD. CDR3 length equals 13 residues. V lost 4 bases, J lost 1 base, and 1 base stayed unmatched. CDR3 in DNA: TGTGCCATCAGTGGGGACAGATCCTACGAGCAGTACTTC. Translated, it gives CAISGDRSYEQYF.

This chain uses TRBV19 with TRBJ2-7; D perhaps matches TRBD2 (6 bases). The CDR3 runs to 14 residues. Trimming took off 5 bases at V and 1 base at J, with 12 bases between the two ends. CDR1 is LNHDA, CDR2 SQIVND, per germline (reference sequence). CDR3 sequence reads: CASSGAGLSYEQYF. The CDR3 DNA follows: TGTGCCAGTAGTGGGGCGGGACTTTCCTACGAGCAGTACTTC.

V and J are TRBV6-5 and TRBJ1-2, with D possibly being TRBD1 (5 bases). CDR1 and CDR2 from the germline V gene are MNHEY and SVGAGI. V was clipped by 0 bases and J by 2 bases, with 13 bases between them. The CDR3 sequence is 16 residues long. CDR3: CASSYSTGVENYGYTF. The CDR3 bases are TGTGCCAGCAGTTACTCGACGGGGGTTGAGAACTATGGCTACACCTTC.

The sample holds one count of this clone. V and J are TRBV5-1 and TRBJ2-3, with 7 positions matching TRBD2. Unmatched junction bases numbered 6, after V lost 0 bases and J lost 5 bases. CDR3 size: 15 residues. Germline V lookup: CDR1 SGHRS, CDR2 YFSETQ. The CDR3 DNA is TGCGCCAGCAGCTTGGCCTCGGCGGGGGTAGATACGCAGTATTTT. This codes for CASSLASAGVDTQYF.

This chain links TRBV27 with TRBJ1-1; tentative D call: TRBD1 (5 bases). CDR1 and CDR2 from the germline V gene are MNHEY and SMNVEV (reference sequence). V lost 1 base, J lost 1 base, and 7 bases lay in between. There are 14 residues in the CDR3. The CDR3 protein is CASSLFTGNTEAFF. The DNA of the CDR3 is TGTGCCAGCAGTTTATTTACAGGGAACACTGAAGCTTTCTTT.

The J gene is TRBJ2-2, the V gene TRBV2; D ambiguous. The ends were cut back, 2 bases at V and 1 base at J, with 11 bases in the middle. Looked up from germline, CDR1 is SNHLY and CDR2 is FYNNEI. The CDR3 is 16 residues long. CDR3 sequence: CASSENGPENTGELFF. In DNA form, the CDR3 reads TGTGCCAGCAGTGAAAACGGCCCGGAGAACACCGGGGAGCTGTTTTTT.

The chain carries TRBV28 and TRBJ2-5; D may be TRBD2 (5 bases). The CDR3 length is 16 residues. The germline gives CDR1 MDHEN, CDR2 SYDVKM. V was shortened by 1 base and J by 3 bases, with 15 bases between the two germline ends. The CDR3 coding sequence is TGTGCCAGCAGTTTATTTTTGGCAGGAGGAGAAGAGACCCAGTACTTC. Protein: CASSLFLAGGEETQYF.

The chain couples TRBV14 to TRBJ1-2, with TRBD1 matching 9 bases. The CDR3 loop spans 14 amino acids. V shed 4 bases and J 4 bases; nucleotides not matched to a gene: 4. CDR1 and CDR2 from the germline V gene are SGHDN and FVKESK. The CDR3 DNA reads as TGTGCCAGCAGCCCGAGGACAGGGGTCTATGGCTACACCTTC. Protein: CASSPRTGVYGYTF.

The chain employs TRBV6-5 and TRBJ1-2; D possibly corresponds to TRBD1 (6 bases). This CDR3 has 15 residues. Trimming shortened V by 0 bases and J by 7 bases, and 15 bases separated the two germline ends. Germline loops: CDR1 MNHEY, CDR2 SVGAGI. CDR3 bases: TGTGCCAGCAGTTACTCGAGGCAGGGGACGACTGGCTACACCTTC. Its protein product is CASSYSRQGTTGYTF.

The chain joins TRBV4-1 to TRBJ2-5, with D tentatively TRBD2 (5 bases). Trimming cost V 4 bases and J 2 bases, with 17 bases left between them. This CDR3 has 16 amino acids. Germline CDR1 reads MGHRA; CDR2 reads YSYEKL. The CDR3 bases are TGCGCCAGCAGCCCGCGTCGTGGCGGGCCTCAAGAGACCCAGTACTTC. The encoded protein is CASSPRRGGPQETQYF.

This clone came up once. The chain joins TRBV5-1 to TRBJ1-5; D is undetermined. The CDR3 is 14 residues long. The V end lost 0 bases, the J end lost 4 bases, and 8 bases lay between the germline ends. Germline CDR1 and CDR2: SGHRS and YFSETQ. For the CDR3, the DNA is TGCGCCAGCAGCTTGGGGTTGGAAAATCAGCCCCAGCATTTT. Residues: CASSLGLENQPQHF.

This sequence joins TRBV11-2 and TRBJ2-7, with D possibly matching TRBD2 (5 bases). Trimming cost V 3 bases and J 6 bases, with 15 bases left between them. Per the germline V gene, CDR1 is SGHAT and CDR2 is FQNNGV. This CDR3 has 14 amino acids. The CDR3 DNA is TGTGCCAGCAGCTTCGAACTAGTCTTGGGCGAGCAGTACTTC. Its translation: CASSFELVLGEQYF. Supplemented by reference TRBV11-2 and TRBJ2-7, the full variable domain reads EAGVAQSPRYKIIEKRQSVAFWCNPISGHATLYWYQQILGQGPKLLIQFQNNGVVDDSQLPKDRFSAERLKGVDSTLKIQPAKLEDSAVYLCASSFELVLGEQYFGPGTRLTVT.

This clone appeared a single time. This chain links TRBV19 with TRBJ2-7, with D unresolved. Germline V gene data show CDR1 as LNHDA and CDR2 as SQIVND (reference sequence). This CDR3 has 16 amino acids. The germline V and J ends were trimmed by 0 bases and 4 bases, with 16 bases remaining between them. The CDR3 DNA reads as TGTGCCAGTAGTATAGATCCAGGAGCGAATCGGTACGAGCAGTACTTC. Encoded protein: CASSIDPGANRYEQYF.

This chain joins TRBV27 and TRBJ1-6; TRBD1 matches at 8 bases. The V gene's germline CDR1 is MNHEY and CDR2 SMNVEV (reference sequence). CDR3 length equals 14 residues. The trim removed 6 bases at V and 9 bases at J, leaving 7 bases unmatched. The CDR3 nucleotides are TGTGCCAGCAGAAGACAGGGGCGCAGTTCACCCCTCCACTTT. This translates into CASRRQGRSSPLHF.

V gene TRBV19 combines with J gene TRBJ2-1, with TRBD2 matching over 9 bases. Germline lookup yields CDR1 LNHDA and CDR2 SQIVND (reference sequence). V gave up 7 bases and J gave up 8 bases; unmatched junction bases: 9. The CDR3 sequence is 14 residues long. The CDR3 sequence: CASTLAGVGDEQFF. The CDR3 DNA follows: TGTGCCAGTACCTTAGCGGGAGTAGGGGATGAGCAGTTCTTC.

V gene TRBV5-1 combines with J gene TRBJ1-2, with TRBD1 matching 7 bases. The CDR3 extends over 17 amino acids. V was pared by 0 bases and J by 7 bases, with 15 bases of the junction left unmatched. Per germline, CDR1 SGHRS and CDR2 YFSETQ. This chain's CDR3 is CASSLVQGLEGFGGYTF. CDR3 sequence (DNA): TGCGCCAGCAGCTTGGTACAGGGGCTGGAGGGCTTCGGTGGCTACACCTTC.

The V gene is TRBV5-1, the J gene TRBJ2-7; D call uncertain. V lost 5 bases to trimming and J lost 0 bases, with 12 bases between them. Germline values: CDR1 SGHRS, CDR2 YFSETQ. This CDR3 spans 14 amino acids. CDR3 amino acids: CASRRQASSYEQYF. In nucleotides, the CDR3 is TGCGCCAGCAGGAGGCAGGCAAGCTCCTACGAGCAGTACTTC.

The chain employs TRBV9 and TRBJ2-1; D might be TRBD2 (6 bases). The length of the CDR3 is 15 residues. Germline loops: CDR1 SGDLS, CDR2 YYNGEE. V was cut by 5 bases and J by 8 bases, with 20 bases left in between. The CDR3 loop reads CASRAPGFGEDEQFF. The CDR3 DNA is TGTGCCAGCAGGGCACCGGGATTTGGGGAGGATGAGCAGTTCTTC.

V usage is TRBV5-4 and J usage is TRBJ2-7; 11 nucleotides line up with TRBD1. Germline V gene sequence: CDR1 SGHNT, CDR2 YYREEE (reference sequence). V was clipped by 0 bases and J by 2 bases; unmatched bases: 4. This CDR3 has 16 amino acids. The CDR3: CASSLAGTGGPYEQYF. The CDR3, as DNA: TGTGCCAGCAGCTTGGCCGGGACAGGGGGGCCCTACGAGCAGTACTTC.

This clone came up once. The gene calls are TRBV7-9 and TRBJ2-7, with TRBD1 identical over 9 bases. With 3 bases clipped from V and 3 bases from J, the junction kept 3 bases outside the gene matches. CDR3 size: 14 residues. The germline V gene has CDR1 SEHNR and CDR2 FQNEAQ (reference sequence). As DNA, the CDR3 is TGTGCCAGCAGCTTCGGACAGGGGTACTACGAGCAGTACTTC. Amino acids: CASSFGQGYYEQYF.

The rearrangement uses TRBV4-1 and TRBJ2-2, with 11 nucleotides matching TRBD2. V lost 0 bases and J lost 2; bases outside the gene matches: 5. Germline CDR1 reads MGHRA; CDR2 reads YSYEKL. This CDR3 is 18 amino acids long. CDR3: CASSQDQTSGVNTGELFF. The CDR3 nucleotides read TGCGCCAGCAGCCAAGATCAGACTAGCGGGGTAAACACCGGGGAGCTGTTTTTT.

V usage is TRBV6-6 and J usage is TRBJ1-2; 8 bases are a match to TRBD1. The CDR3 is 15 amino acids. Losses at the gene ends were 8 bases for V and 3 bases for J; bases not matched to a gene: 11. CDR1 MNHNY and CDR2 SVGAGI come from the germline V gene (reference sequence). The DNA for the CDR3 is TGTGCCAGCCGACCCTCCGGACAGGGATACTATGGCTACACCTTC. Its translation: CASRPSGQGYYGYTF.